This T cell receptor beta chain was identified in a study of cytomegalovirus exposure and HLA in healthy donors. Study observations and caveats: One later analysis, an examination of the 120 validation repertoires, found that first-cohort TCR clusters tended to co-occur in them.

The repertoire was sequenced with immunoSEQ multiplex PCR; TCRdb's copy has only in-frame clones and lacks some. Here the sample spans 90,000 to 130,000 clones, approximately 95% being singletons. CDR1 and CDR2 (germline): KGHSH, LQKENI. Trimming pared 2 bases from V and 1 base from J, leaving 11 bases between. The CDR3 is made up of 15 amino acids. Separate from the approximately 650-subject first cohort, the roughly 120-subject validation cohort was the one that the donors belonged to. As concerns this clone: The target antigen is unknown.

The chain uses TRBV18 and TRBJ2-5; weak D call: TRBD1 (5 bases). The sequenced material came from PBMCs. This sequence originates from a woman between 18 and 29 years old in good health and CMV-seronegative. CDR3 in DNA: TGTGCCAGCTCACCAGGGGTCAGGGCCCAAGAGACCCAGTACTTC. It translates to CASSPGVRAQETQYF.